This passage covers 19 T cell receptor beta chains from one sample sequenced in a study of immune evolution from preneoplasia to lung adenocarcinoma. Clones were read by immunoSEQ multiplex PCR, and TCRdb kept only the in-frame ones, dropping some. This table has about 3,900 clones, approximately 90% appearing once. Material for sequencing was FFPE minimally invasive lung adenocarcinoma tissue. Source of these receptors: a donor aged 70 or over with lung adenocarcinoma.

The chain joins TRBV16 to TRBJ2-7, with D unresolved. CDR3 length equals 11 residues. Trimming took 2 bases from V and 3 from J, leaving 2 bases between them. CDR1 is KGHSY, CDR2 FQNENV, per germline. CDR3 in amino acids: CASSQGYEQYF. The CDR3 DNA follows: TGTGCCAGCAGCCAAGGCTACGAGCAGTACTTC.

The rearrangement links TRBV15 to TRBJ2-5; D gene unclear. This CDR3 spans 12 amino acids. V lost 2 bases to trimming and J lost 4 bases, with 5 bases between them. Germline V gene lookup returns CDR1 LNHNV and CDR2 YYDKDF (reference sequence). The CDR3 DNA is TGTGCCACCAGCAGAAAGACAGAGACCCAGTACTTC. The encoded protein is CATSRKTETQYF.

The chain links TRBV4-2 to TRBJ1-3, with D unclear. V was clipped by 0 bases and J by 0 bases, with 24 bases between them. This CDR3 spans 21 amino acids. The germline gives CDR1 LGHNA, CDR2 YNFKEQ. The CDR3 here is CASSQEKLAAGRLNSGNTIYF. The CDR3 DNA is TGTGCCAGCAGCCAAGAGAAGCTCGCAGCAGGAAGACTAAACTCTGGAAACACCATATATTTT.

This clone occurred once. This rearrangement joins TRBV5-1 to TRBJ1-4; 7 bases fit TRBD1. The V and J ends lost 6 bases and 4 bases, in that order; junction bases with no gene match: 6. There are 14 residues in the CDR3. Per germline, CDR1 SGHRS and CDR2 YFSETQ. This CDR3 is CASTEGAINEKLFF. The CDR3 DNA reads as TGCGCCAGCACCGAGGGGGCGATTAATGAAAAACTGTTTTTT.

The J gene is TRBJ2-7, the V gene TRBV2; no clear D gene. The CDR3 sequence is 12 residues long. V was cut by 2 bases and J by 6 bases, with 8 bases left in between. The germline CDR1 and CDR2 sequences are SNHLY and FYNNEI. CDR3 region: CASSETDGEQYF. In DNA, the CDR3 is TGTGCCAGCAGTGAAACAGACGGCGAGCAGTACTTC. Looking up the rest from reference TRBV2 and TRBJ2-7 gives the full variable domain: EPEVTQTPSHQVTQMGQEVILRCVPISNHLYFYWYRQILGQKVEFLVSFYNNEISEKSEIFDDQFSVERPDGSNFTLKIRSTKLEDSAMYFCASSETDGEQYFGPGTRLTVT.

The chain couples TRBV5-1 to TRBJ2-2; no clear D. CDR3 length equals 16 residues. V was shortened by 0 bases and J by 6 bases, with 15 bases between the two germline ends. Germline values: CDR1 SGHRS, CDR2 YFSETQ. The CDR3 DNA is TGCGCCAGCAGCTTGGCCGAGTTGTTGGGCTCCGGGGAGCTGTTTTTT. It yields the protein CASSLAELLGSGELFF.

This rearrangement joins TRBV7-9 to TRBJ1-1; TRBD1 is a possible D gene (6 bases). This CDR3 is 15 amino acids long. In germline, CDR1 is SEHNR, CDR2 FQNEAQ (reference sequence). Trimming cost V 5 bases and J 2 bases, with 15 bases left between them. This CDR3 reads CASSHTDRYNTEAFF. For the CDR3, the DNA is TGTGCCAGCAGCCACACGGACAGATATAACACTGAAGCTTTCTTT.

To note about this clone: The junction departs from the called germline gene at one end, perhaps through a read error. The chain couples TRBV30 to TRBJ2-7, with D perhaps matching TRBD1 (5 bases). CDR1 is GTSNPN and CDR2 is SVGIG in the germline V gene (reference sequence). The CDR3 spans 14 residues. The CDR3 reads CAWSVGHFSYERDF. DNA for the CDR3: TGTGCCTGGAGTGTAGGACACTTCTCTTACGAACGGGACTTC.

The chain uses TRBV4-3 and TRBJ2-3; no definite D call. The germline V gene encodes CDR1 LGHNA and CDR2 YSLEER. The CDR3 sequence is 13 residues long. V was trimmed by 3 bases and J by 2 bases, leaving 6 bases between them. The CDR3 here is CASSQGITDTQYF. DNA of the CDR3: TGCGCCAGCAGCCAGGGTATCACAGATACGCAGTATTTT.

The chain couples TRBV28 to TRBJ1-2; D remains unclear. V lost 5 bases and J lost 7, with 8 bases in between. CDR3 length equals 11 residues. Germline V gene sequence: CDR1 MDHEN, CDR2 SYDVKM. The CDR3 nucleotides read TGTGCCAGCAGTACACGGACTGGCTACACCTTC. Translation gives CASSTRTGYTF.

This chain connects TRBV9 to TRBJ1-1; 7 bases line up with TRBD1. From germline, CDR1 is SGDLS and CDR2 YYNGEE. After removal of 3 bases from V and 4 bases from J, the junction contained 9 bases not matched to a gene. This CDR3 is 15 amino acids long. CDR3: CASSDKTGPTTEAFF. CDR3 nucleotide sequence: TGTGCCAGCAGCGACAAGACAGGGCCAACCACTGAAGCTTTCTTT.

The V gene is TRBV27, the J gene TRBJ2-7, with a tentative D call TRBD2 (6 bases). V lost 6 bases, J lost 2 bases, and 11 bases lay in between. Germline values: CDR1 MNHEY, CDR2 SMNVEV (reference sequence). CDR3 length: 13 residues. The CDR3, as DNA: TGTGCCAGCAGACCGGGAGTCGCCTACGAGCAGTACTTC. This codes for CASRPGVAYEQYF.

As DNA, the CDR3 is TGCAGTGCTAGTTTAAGGTACGAGCAGTACTTC. Its protein is CSASLRYEQYF. V usage is TRBV20-1 and J usage is TRBJ2-7; D not resolved. Looked up from germline, CDR1 is DFQATT and CDR2 is SNEGSKA (reference sequence). The CDR3 is 11 amino acids. V was cut by 3 bases and J by 4 bases, with 7 bases left in between.

The genes are TRBV6-5 and TRBJ2-7, with 9 nucleotides matching TRBD1. The CDR3 is made up of 16 amino acids. Looked up from germline, CDR1 is MNHEY and CDR2 is SVGAGI. V was pared by 2 bases and J by 3 bases, with 8 bases of the junction left unmatched. In DNA, the CDR3 is TGTGCCAGCAGTTACAAGAGGTCGGGACAGGGCTACGAGCAGTACTTC. It translates to CASSYKRSGQGYEQYF.

V and J are TRBV9 and TRBJ2-7; D could derive from TRBD1 or TRBD2 (5 bases each). The V end lost 5 bases, the J end lost 2 bases, and 14 bases lay between the germline ends. The CDR3 totals 14 residues. Germline CDR1 SGDLS, CDR2 YYNGEE. CDR3 region: CASSRDLEPYEQYF. In DNA, the CDR3 is TGTGCCAGCAGTCGGGACCTCGAACCCTACGAGCAGTACTTC.

Of note for this clone: One junction end does not reproduce the germline sequence, and a read error may be involved. This chain uses TRBV2 with TRBJ1-1, with a tentative D call TRBD1 (5 bases). CDR3 length equals 14 residues. Germline CDR1 and CDR2: SNHLY and FYNNEI. Here the CDR3 DNA reads TGTGCCAGCAATGAAAAGGAGGGACACACTGAAGCTTTCTTT. Protein: CASNEKEGHTEAFF.

The chain has TRBV30 and TRBJ2-7; D possibly corresponds to TRBD2 (6 bases). Germline CDR1 reads GTSNPN; CDR2 reads SVGIG (reference sequence). V was shortened by 0 bases and J by 3 bases, with 12 bases between the two germline ends. CDR3 size: 14 residues. CDR3 protein: CAWSVIAGSYEQYF. For the CDR3, the DNA is TGTGCCTGGAGTGTTATTGCGGGGAGCTACGAGCAGTACTTC.

The chain combines TRBV7-2 with TRBJ2-7, with TRBD2 identical over 8 bases. The CDR3 totals 17 residues. Germline CDR1 is SGHTA and CDR2 is FQGNSA. The J segment lost 5 bases and the V segment lost 7 bases, leaving 19 bases of the junction unmatched. As DNA, the CDR3 is TGTGCCAGCACCCCCGGTCCGGGGGGGGGCTCAGAAAACGAGCAGTACTTC. Its protein is CASTPGPGGGSENEQYF. Supplemented by reference TRBV7-2 and TRBJ2-7, the full variable domain reads GAGVSQSPSNKVTEKGKDVELRCDPISGHTALYWYRQSLGQGLEFLIYFQGNSAPDKSGLPSDRFSAERTGGSVSTLTIQRTQQEDSAVYLCASTPGPGGGSENEQYFGPGTRLTVT.

The CDR3 region has the DNA TGTGCCACCAGCGGGGACTCCTACGAGCAGTACTTC. Its translation: CATSGDSYEQYF. The chain combines TRBV15 with TRBJ2-7, with unresolved D. CDR3 length: 12 residues. The ends were cut back, 5 bases at V and 0 bases at J, with 5 bases in the middle. Germline lookup yields CDR1 LNHNV and CDR2 YYDKDF (reference sequence).